The rows below give T cell receptor beta chains drawn from one sample of a study of a mutant IDH1 vaccine in newly diagnosed glioma. Clones were sequenced by immunoSEQ multiplex PCR, and TCRdb holds only the in-frame ones, with some missing. The table records roughly 31,000 clones, around 82% of them present only once. For these TCRs, the target antigens are not known. Sequencing was performed on PBMCs, taken from a glioma patient whose treatment included an IDH1 peptide vaccine. These receptors were taken from a man aged 25-45 years with glioma. CDR3s include the opening cysteine and the closing phenylalanine or tryptophan. Each record gives: CDR3 DNA, CDR3 protein, CDR3 length, J gene, V gene, D gene, clone size. A D gene is named only where the DNA matches it firmly. Size is stated for part of the rows, as once, few or many counts, or as a class when the clone is expanded.

TGTGCCAGCAGTTATTCGGGCAGGGGGGCCTACACTGAAGCTTTCTTT	CASSYSGRGAYTEAFF	16	TRBJ1-1	TRBV6-6	TRBD1	NA
TGTGCCTGGAAGGCGAGCTCCTACAATGAGCAGTTCTTC	CAWKASSYNEQFF	13	TRBJ2-1	TRBV30	NA	NA
TGTGCCAGCAGTTCCATCGACAGGGCTACCTCCTACGAGCAGTACTTC	CASSSIDRATSYEQYF	16	TRBJ2-7	TRBV27	TRBD1	once
TGTGCCAGCAGGGACTCTGGGGCCAACGTCCTGACTTTC	CASRDSGANVLTF	13	TRBJ2-6	TRBV27	NA	NA
TGTGCCAGCAGCCCGAGAGAGGGGGCGGTTTCCACCGGGGAGCTGTTTTTT	CASSPREGAVSTGELFF	17	TRBJ2-2	TRBV7-7	TRBD1	NA
TGTGCCAGCAGTGAGCCCGGGACAGGAGGCAATCAGCCCCAGCATTTT	CASSEPGTGGNQPQHF	16	TRBJ1-5	TRBV25-1	TRBD1	NA
TGTGCCACCGCCTTGGGACAGATCAAAAACATTCAGTACTTC	CATALGQIKNIQYF	14	TRBJ2-4	TRBV6-1	TRBD1	NA
TGCGCCAGCAGCCAAGACTGGACAGGATACTACGAGCAGTACTTC	CASSQDWTGYYEQYF	15	TRBJ2-7	TRBV4-1	TRBD1	medium-sized
TGTGCCAGCAATTTGGACAGGGGGCCGTACGAGCAGTACTTC	CASNLDRGPYEQYF	14	TRBJ2-7	TRBV2	TRBD1	NA
TGTGCCAGCAGCTTAGGCAGAGCTAACTATGGCTACACCTTC	CASSLGRANYGYTF	14	TRBJ1-2	TRBV7-2	NA	NA
TGTGCCAGCAAGGGGGGTGAGGCAGAGAATCAGCCCCAGCATTTT	CASKGGEAENQPQHF	15	TRBJ1-5	TRBV5-5	NA	NA
TGTGCCAGCACAACTATGGTTGTGGCAACTAATGAAAAACTGTTTTTT	CASTTMVVATNEKLFF	16	TRBJ1-4	TRBV18	NA	NA
TGTGCCAGCAGCGAACCGGGCCTCTCCTCTGGAAACACCATATATTTT	CASSEPGLSSGNTIYF	16	TRBJ1-3	TRBV6-1	NA	NA
TGTGCCAGCAGTGAGGGACAGGGGTGGCAAGAGACCCAGTACTTC	CASSEGQGWQETQYF	15	TRBJ2-5	TRBV6-1	TRBD1	NA
TGTGCCAGCAGTTTGGGGTCCGGGGAGCTGTTTTTT	CASSLGSGELFF	12	TRBJ2-2	TRBV6-5	NA	NA
TGTGCCAGCAGCGAGACTAGCGGGAGGGCGTCGGGGGACAATGAGCAGTTCTTC	CASSETSGRASGDNEQFF	18	TRBJ2-1	TRBV9	TRBD2	once
TGTGCCAGCAGACGAACCGAGGACCTCTATGGCTACACCTTC	CASRRTEDLYGYTF	14	TRBJ1-2	TRBV6-5	NA	NA
TGTGCCAGCAGCTCGCGAAGGACAGTGAACACTGAAGCTTTCTTT	CASSSRRTVNTEAFF	15	TRBJ1-1	TRBV7-2	NA	NA
TGTGCCAGCAGTCCAGCTAACTATGGCTACACCTTC	CASSPANYGYTF	12	TRBJ1-2	TRBV6-5	NA	NA
TGTGCCTGGAGAAGACTGGGGCCTGAAGCTTTCTTT	CAWRRLGPEAFF	12	TRBJ1-1	TRBV30	NA	few
TGTGCCAGCAGGACAGGCCCTGAAGTTAAGGAGCAGTACTTC	CASRTGPEVKEQYF	14	TRBJ2-7	TRBV6-1	NA	once
TGTGCCAGCAGTTTCACGCAGCCTTTGAACACTGAAGCTTTCTTT	CASSFTQPLNTEAFF	15	TRBJ1-1	TRBV5-4	NA	few
TGTGCCAGTCAGACAGGGTTGGTTACTGAAGCTTTCTTT	CASQTGLVTEAFF	13	TRBJ1-1	TRBV25-1	TRBD1	NA
TGTGCCAGCAGTGAACTAGCGGGGAACACCGGGGAGCTGTTTTTT	CASSELAGNTGELFF	15	TRBJ2-2	TRBV6-4	TRBD2	NA
TGCGCCAGCAGCTTGGGAGTAGGAGAGAACACCGGGGAGCTGTTTTTT	CASSLGVGENTGELFF	16	TRBJ2-2	TRBV5-1	NA	NA
TGTGCCTGGAGTGAGGGGGAGCGGGGATCTGCCACTGAAGCTTTCTTT	CAWSEGERGSATEAFF	16	TRBJ1-1	TRBV30	NA	NA
TGTGCCAGCAGCCAAGCACCGAACACTGAAGCTTTCTTT	CASSQAPNTEAFF	13	TRBJ1-1	TRBV7-8	NA	NA
TGTGCCAGTAGTTCCCAGGGAAGCTCCTACGAGCAGTACTTC	CASSSQGSSYEQYF	14	TRBJ2-7	TRBV19	NA	NA
TGTGCCAGCAGCTTAACTACTAGGAGTGAGCAGTTCTTC	CASSLTTRSEQFF	13	TRBJ2-1	TRBV7-3	NA	NA
TGTGCCAGCAGCTCCAGACAGGCGGGGAACACTGAAGCTTTCTTT	CASSSRQAGNTEAFF	15	TRBJ1-1	TRBV5-4	NA	NA
TGTGCCAGCAGTGAATTCCGACAGGGGAGCTCCTATAATTCACCCCTCCACTTT	CASSEFRQGSSYNSPLHF	18	TRBJ1-6	TRBV6-1	TRBD1	NA
TGCAGCGTTGAAGTTTACGGGAGTTCCTACAATGAGCAGTTCTTC	CSVEVYGSSYNEQFF	15	TRBJ2-1	TRBV29-1	NA	NA
TGTGCCAGCAGCTTAGATCTGGCTGGCGGAACTGAAAAACTGTTTTTT	CASSLDLAGGTEKLFF	16	TRBJ1-4	TRBV11-2	NA	NA
TGTGCCAGCAGTTCCTCGGACGAGGCGGACACCTTC	CASSSSDEADTF	12	TRBJ1-2	TRBV2	NA	NA
TGTGCCAGCAGCTTGGTGGCCATCAGGCTGACTCCCGGGGGTTACGAGCAGTACTTC	CASSLVAIRLTPGGYEQYF	19	TRBJ2-7	TRBV5-6	NA	NA
TGCGCCAGCAGCTTGGGTTTAGCGGGAGTTTGGGAGACCCAGTACTTC	CASSLGLAGVWETQYF	16	TRBJ2-5	TRBV5-1	TRBD2	NA
TGCGCCAGCAGCCAAAATGAAAAACTGTTTTTT	CASSQNEKLFF	11	TRBJ1-4	TRBV4-1	NA	NA
TGTGCCAGCCGAGCGGGGACAGTTAGCAATCAGCCCCAGCATTTT	CASRAGTVSNQPQHF	15	TRBJ1-5	TRBV27	TRBD1	NA
TGTGCCAGCATCCTTCGACAGGGGAGCTACAATGAGCAGTTCTTC	CASILRQGSYNEQFF	15	TRBJ2-1	TRBV11-2	TRBD1	NA
TGTGCCAGCAGTGAATGGGGGATGAGCTCCTACGAGCAGTACTTC	CASSEWGMSSYEQYF	15	TRBJ2-7	TRBV6-1	NA	NA
TGCGCCAGCAGTGGACAGGAAGAGAGCACTGAAGCTTTCTTT	CASSGQEESTEAFF	14	TRBJ1-1	TRBV10-1	NA	few
TGCGCCAGCAGCTCCGGGTGGGGAGAAGGCTACACCTTC	CASSSGWGEGYTF	13	TRBJ1-2	TRBV5-1	NA	NA
TGCGCCAGCAGCCCGGACGGATACTATGGCTACACCTTC	CASSPDGYYGYTF	13	TRBJ1-2	TRBV5-1	NA	NA
TGTGCCAGCAGTTTTTTGGGGGCTCTGGGTAATTCACCCCTCCACTTT	CASSFLGALGNSPLHF	16	TRBJ1-6	TRBV28	NA	NA
TGCGCCAGCAGCCGGGGGGGGGTTATCCTCTCTGGAAACACCATATATTTT	CASSRGGVILSGNTIYF	17	TRBJ1-3	TRBV4-1	NA	NA
TGTGCCAGTAGTATTACTGCGGGGGGGATTTACTATAGCAATCAGCCCCAGCATTTT	CASSITAGGIYYSNQPQHF	19	TRBJ1-5	TRBV19	NA	NA
TGCGCCAGCAGCTTCCGACAGGGGGCAGGTGAAGCTTTCTTT	CASSFRQGAGEAFF	14	TRBJ1-1	TRBV5-1	TRBD1	few
TGCGCCAGCAGCTTGGGGGGCTACGAGCAGTACTTC	CASSLGGYEQYF	12	TRBJ2-7	TRBV5-1	NA	NA